This entry lists 28 T cell receptor beta chains sequenced from one sample in a study of cytomegalovirus exposure and HLA in healthy donors. The data were produced by immunoSEQ multiplex PCR, yet TCRdb's version contains in-frame clones alone and is incomplete. The sample records over 100,000 clones, about 95% being singletons. The sample was PBMCs. These receptors originate from a young woman in good health and CMV-seronegative.

This chain joins TRBV10-3 and TRBJ2-7; TRBD2 agrees at 15 bases. The length of the CDR3 is 14 residues. The germline V gene encodes CDR1 ENHRY and CDR2 SYGVKD. After removal of 10 bases from V and 7 bases from J, the junction contained 8 bases not matched to a gene. CDR3: CATRTSGRAGEQYF. CDR3 nucleotides: TGTGCCACGAGGACTAGCGGGAGGGCGGGGGAGCAGTACTTC.

This clone was found once. The chain recombines TRBV25-1 with TRBJ1-2; 8 nucleotides line up with TRBD1. Germline values: CDR1 MGHDK, CDR2 SYGVNS. The ends lost 3 bases at V and 2 bases at J; junction bases unmatched: 2. The CDR3 spans 14 residues. This CDR3 reads CASSDSGGNYGYTF. The CDR3 nucleotides are TGTGCCAGCAGTGACTCAGGGGGCAACTATGGCTACACCTTC.

V is TRBV11-1 and J is TRBJ1-3; possibly TRBD1 for D (6 bases). This CDR3 has 14 amino acids. The germline V gene has CDR1 SGHAT and CDR2 FQDESV (reference sequence). Trimming removed 4 bases at V and 1 base at J, with 8 bases between. The CDR3 sequence is CASSSTGSGNTIYF. CDR3 DNA sequence: TGTGCCAGCAGCTCAACAGGGTCTGGAAACACCATATATTTT.

This clone was counted once. The J gene is TRBJ1-5, the V gene TRBV7-9; D remains unclear. The germline V and J ends were trimmed by 1 base and 7 bases, with 14 bases remaining between them. The CDR3 is 15 amino acids. Germline lookup yields CDR1 SEHNR and CDR2 FQNEAQ (reference sequence). The CDR3 DNA is TGTGCCAGCAGCTTAGATATAGTCGGAGAGCAGCCCCAGCATTTT. It codes for CASSLDIVGEQPQHF.

The J gene is TRBJ2-1, the V gene TRBV21-1; the D call in the table, TRBD2, was not verified against the DNA. TRBV21-1 is a listed pseudogene. The CDR3 consists of 12 residues. DNA for the CDR3: TGTGCCAAACTAAGCGGGGGGACAGAGCAGTTCTTC. Encoded protein: CAKLSGGTEQFF.

The chain recombines TRBV10-3 with TRBJ1-2; perhaps TRBD1 as D (5 bases). The CDR3 loop spans 16 amino acids. V was clipped by 0 bases and J by 6 bases, with 17 bases between them. Germline lookup yields CDR1 ENHRY and CDR2 SYGVKD. The CDR3 loop reads CAISESTVGGRDGYTF. CDR3 DNA sequence: TGTGCCATCAGTGAGTCGACGGTCGGGGGGAGGGATGGCTACACCTTC.

The chain couples TRBV29-1 to TRBJ2-7, with a tentative D call TRBD1 (6 bases). Trimming stripped 7 bases from V and 4 bases from J, with 14 bases between. CDR1 is SQVTM, CDR2 ANQGSEA, per germline. The CDR3 has 12 amino acids. The CDR3 bases are TGCAGCGCGATCCCACAGGGATACGAGCAGTACTTC. Amino acids: CSAIPQGYEQYF.

The chain recombines TRBV5-6 with TRBJ2-2, with 9 bases aligning to TRBD1. The CDR3 sequence is 16 residues long. V trimming: 3 bases; J trimming: 6 bases; junction bases outside the gene matches: 9. The germline gives CDR1 SGHDT, CDR2 YYEEEE. The CDR3 loop is CASSWGQGEGAGELFF. CDR3 DNA sequence: TGTGCCAGCAGCTGGGGACAGGGAGAAGGGGCCGGGGAGCTGTTTTTT.

The chain has TRBV7-2 and TRBJ2-1; D may be TRBD2 (5 bases). The germline V and J ends were trimmed by 3 bases and 6 bases, with 6 bases remaining between them. The CDR3 spans 12 residues. Germline loops: CDR1 SGHTA, CDR2 FQGNSA. The CDR3 DNA reads TGTGCCAGCAGCTTTCGGGGCAATGAGCAGTTCTTC. This codes for CASSFRGNEQFF.

V usage is TRBV2 and J usage is TRBJ2-1, with no clear D. This CDR3 has 11 residues. Trimming shortened V by 7 bases and J by 2 bases, and 3 bases separated the two germline ends. The V gene's germline CDR1 is SNHLY and CDR2 FYNNEI. The CDR3 nucleotides read TGTGCCAGCATAGCCTACAATGAGCAGTTCTTC. Amino acids: CASIAYNEQFF.

The J gene is TRBJ2-7, the V gene TRBV7-2, with 9 bases aligning to TRBD1. Germline lookup yields CDR1 SGHTA and CDR2 FQGNSA. This CDR3 has 15 amino acids. V lost 2 bases, J lost 0 bases, and 2 bases stayed unmatched. The CDR3 DNA sequence: TGTGCCAGCAGCTTACGGACAGGGGACTCCTACGAGCAGTACTTC. Amino acid sequence: CASSLRTGDSYEQYF.

The rearrangement links TRBV9 to TRBJ2-1; possible D gene TRBD2, 5 bases. CDR1 and CDR2 from the germline V gene are SGDLS and YYNGEE. This CDR3 region has 16 residues. V gave up 2 bases and J gave up 2 bases, with 14 bases separating them. The chain's CDR3 is CASSVERATPYNEQFF. CDR3 sequence (DNA): TGTGCCAGCAGCGTTGAGAGGGCCACCCCCTACAATGAGCAGTTCTTC.

The V call is TRBV7-2, the J call TRBJ2-3, with 11 bases that match TRBD2. V lost 5 bases and J lost 2; bases outside the gene matches: 6. Germline CDR1 SGHTA, CDR2 FQGNSA. The CDR3 sequence is 16 residues long. The CDR3, as DNA: TGTGCCAGCAGCATGACTAGCGGGACGTTCACAGATACGCAGTATTTT. This codes for CASSMTSGTFTDTQYF. Drawing the rest from reference TRBV7-2 and TRBJ2-3, the complete variable domain is GAGVSQSPSNKVTEKGKDVELRCDPISGHTALYWYRQSLGQGLEFLIYFQGNSAPDKSGLPSDRFSAERTGGSVSTLTIQRTQQEDSAVYLCASSMTSGTFTDTQYFGPGTRLTVL.

The chain carries TRBV2 and TRBJ2-2; the match to TRBD2 covers 10 bases. CDR1 SNHLY and CDR2 FYNNEI come from the germline V gene. The CDR3 runs to 15 residues. The V and J ends lost 5 bases and 6 bases, in that order; junction bases with no gene match: 6. The CDR3 nucleotides are TGTGCCAGCAGTTTGCTAGCGGGAGTCCCCGGGGAGCTGTTTTTT. Amino acid sequence: CASSLLAGVPGELFF.

This chain's CDR3 is CASSPRVAGGQETQYF. In DNA, the CDR3 is TGCGCCAGCAGCCCCCGAGTAGCGGGGGGGCAAGAGACCCAGTACTTC. The genes are TRBV4-1 and TRBJ2-5; the match to TRBD2 covers 11 bases. Germline V CDR1 and CDR2: MGHRA, YSYEKL. The V and J ends lost 4 bases and 2 bases, in that order; junction bases with no gene match: 6. The CDR3 is made up of 16 amino acids.

The rearrangement uses TRBV28 and TRBJ1-2, with TRBD1 identical over 9 bases. The CDR3 contains 12 residues. Germline V gene lookup returns CDR1 MDHEN and CDR2 SYDVKM. After removal of 6 bases from V and 8 bases from J, the junction contained 4 bases not matched to a gene. CDR3 residues: CASRNRGRGYTF. The CDR3 DNA follows: TGTGCCAGCAGAAACAGGGGGCGCGGCTACACCTTC.

This chain joins TRBV7-6 and TRBJ2-6, with D tentatively TRBD2 (5 bases). The germline V gene has CDR1 SGHVS and CDR2 FNYEAQ. This CDR3 region has 13 residues. The ends were cut back, 2 bases at V and 17 bases at J, with 16 bases in the middle. CDR3 loop: CASSLSPGKPMTF. The CDR3, as DNA: TGTGCCAGCAGCTTAAGCCCGGGGAAACCTATGACTTTC.

The rearrangement uses TRBV5-1 and TRBJ2-1; 8 positions agree with TRBD2. Germline lookup yields CDR1 SGHRS and CDR2 YFSETQ. J gave up 4 bases and V 9 bases, and 12 bases lay outside the gene matches. CDR3 size: 15 residues. Here the CDR3 DNA reads TGCGCCACCGCGGAGGCACTAGCGGATTACAATGAGCAGTTCTTC. It is translated as CATAEALADYNEQFF.

The chain uses TRBV9 and TRBJ2-3; D is perhaps TRBD1 (6 bases). The germline gives CDR1 SGDLS, CDR2 YYNGEE. The CDR3 is 21 residues long. V shed 0 bases and J shed 2 bases, with 28 bases lying between them. The CDR3: CASSVGGTRTSGFAFTDTQYF. Written as DNA, the CDR3 is TGTGCCAGCAGCGTAGGGGGGACACGAACCTCAGGGTTCGCCTTCACAGATACGCAGTATTTT. Drawing the rest from reference TRBV9 and TRBJ2-3, the complete variable domain is DSGVTQTPKHLITATGQRVTLRCSPRSGDLSVYWYQQSLDQGLQFLIQYYNGEERAKGNILERFSAQQFPDLHSELNLSSLELGDSALYFCASSVGGTRTSGFAFTDTQYFGPGTRLTVL.

The CDR3: CASSSNGNTEAFF. DNA for the CDR3: TGTGCCAGCAGCAGCAACGGGAACACTGAAGCTTTCTTT. The rearrangement joins TRBV7-3 to TRBJ1-1; D is ambiguous. The CDR3 is made up of 13 amino acids. V lost 5 bases and J lost 1, with 8 bases in between. Germline CDR1 SGHTA, CDR2 FQGTGA.

This clone was seen a single time. The chain combines TRBV29-1 with TRBJ1-2; TRBD1 matches at 9 bases. CDR1 is SQVTM, CDR2 ANQGSEA, per germline. V lost 5 bases, J lost 6 bases, and 16 bases stayed unmatched. The CDR3 loop spans 16 amino acids. The CDR3 bases are TGCAGCGTTCCAAGTGGACCGGGACAGGGTCTTAATGGCTACACCTTC. It is translated as CSVPSGPGQGLNGYTF. Together with reference TRBV29-1 and TRBJ1-2, the CDR3 gives the full variable domain: SAVISQKPSRDICQRGTSLTIQCQVDSQVTMMFWYRQQPGQSLTLIATANQGSEATYESGFVIDKFPISRPNLTFSTLTVSNMSPEDSSIYLCSVPSGPGQGLNGYTFGSGTRLTVV.

The count of this clone is one. The chain recombines TRBV19 with TRBJ1-2; D gene uncertain. CDR1 and CDR2 (germline): LNHDA, SQIVND (reference sequence). V gave up 3 bases and J gave up 2 bases, with 10 bases separating them. This CDR3 has 14 amino acids. CDR3 loop: CASSITAFNYGYTF. The CDR3 DNA is TGTGCCAGTAGTATTACAGCCTTCAACTATGGCTACACCTTC. The full variable domain, rest sourced from reference TRBV19 and TRBJ1-2, is DGGITQSPKYLFRKEGQNVTLSCEQNLNHDAMYWYRQDPGQGLRLIYYSQIVNDFQKGDIAEGYSVSREKKESFPLTVTSAQKNPTAFYLCASSITAFNYGYTFGSGTRLTVV.

This rearrangement joins TRBV27 to TRBJ1-2; TRBD1 matches at 7 bases. V shed 6 bases and J 8 bases; nucleotides not matched to a gene: 9. This CDR3 spans 13 amino acids. CDR1 is MNHEY and CDR2 is SMNVEV in the germline V gene (reference sequence). The CDR3 sequence: CASRAGGNLGYTF. The CDR3 DNA follows: TGTGCCAGCAGGGCAGGGGGTAATTTAGGCTACACCTTC.

DNA for the CDR3: TGTGCCAGCAGCGTAGATGCGAAATTCACAGATACGCAGTATTTT. Translating gives CASSVDAKFTDTQYF. The gene calls are TRBV9 and TRBJ2-3; D is unclear. This CDR3 is built from 15 residues. V lost 0 bases and J 2 bases, leaving 10 bases between the germline ends. Germline lookup yields CDR1 SGDLS and CDR2 YYNGEE.

V is TRBV28 and J is TRBJ2-7, with D maybe TRBD1 (5 bases). The length of the CDR3 is 14 residues. The ends were cut back, 6 bases at V and 1 base at J, with 13 bases in the middle. The V gene's germline CDR1 is MDHEN and CDR2 SYDVKM. The CDR3 sequence: CASRTQDPSYEQYF. CDR3 coding DNA: TGTGCCAGCAGAACACAGGATCCATCCTACGAGCAGTACTTC.

In DNA form, the CDR3 reads TGCGCCAGCAGCCCCACAGCGGGTGCCTCCTACAATGAGCAGTTCTTC. The encoded protein is CASSPTAGASYNEQFF. The chain employs TRBV5-1 and TRBJ2-1, with D possibly matching TRBD2 (6 bases). The V gene lost 4 bases and the J gene lost 0 bases, with 14 bases spanning the gap. Germline-derived CDR1 and CDR2 are SGHRS and YFSETQ. The CDR3 covers 16 residues.

This chain connects TRBV15 to TRBJ2-7; 11 bases align to TRBD2. The CDR3 is 15 residues long. The germline gives CDR1 LNHNV, CDR2 YYDKDF (reference sequence). The J segment lost 4 bases and the V segment lost 5 bases, leaving 7 bases of the junction unmatched. The CDR3: CATSRHLAGGYEQYF. The CDR3 bases are TGTGCCACCAGCCGACACCTAGCGGGAGGTTACGAGCAGTACTTC.

The chain carries TRBV10-1 and TRBJ1-4; D is uncertain. This CDR3 has 14 residues. V lost 6 bases and J lost 0, with 8 bases in between. Looked up from germline, CDR1 is WNHNN and CDR2 is SYGVQD (reference sequence). The CDR3 DNA reads TGCGCCAGCAGCCTCACTGCAACTAATGAAAAACTGTTTTTT. Its translation is CASSLTATNEKLFF.